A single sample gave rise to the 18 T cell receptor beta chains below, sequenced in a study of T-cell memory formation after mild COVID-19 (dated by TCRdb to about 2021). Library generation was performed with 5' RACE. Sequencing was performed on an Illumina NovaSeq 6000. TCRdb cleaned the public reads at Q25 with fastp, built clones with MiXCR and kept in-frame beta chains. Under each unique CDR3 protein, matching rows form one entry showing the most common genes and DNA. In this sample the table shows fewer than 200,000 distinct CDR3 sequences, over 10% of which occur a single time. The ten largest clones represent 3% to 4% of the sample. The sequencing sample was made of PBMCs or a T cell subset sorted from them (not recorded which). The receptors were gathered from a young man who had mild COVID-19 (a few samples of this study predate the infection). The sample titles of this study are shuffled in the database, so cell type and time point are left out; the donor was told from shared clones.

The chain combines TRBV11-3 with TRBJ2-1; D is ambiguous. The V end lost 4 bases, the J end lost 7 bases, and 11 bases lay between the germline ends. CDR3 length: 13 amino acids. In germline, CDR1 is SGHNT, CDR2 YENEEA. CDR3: CASSSRSGNEQFF. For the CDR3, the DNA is TGTGCCAGCAGCTCCCGGTCTGGGAATGAGCAGTTCTTC.

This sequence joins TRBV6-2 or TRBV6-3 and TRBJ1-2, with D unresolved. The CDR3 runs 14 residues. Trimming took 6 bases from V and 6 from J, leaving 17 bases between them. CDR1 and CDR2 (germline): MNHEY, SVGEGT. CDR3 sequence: CASRPRGGSNGYTF. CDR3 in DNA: TGTGCCAGCAGACCCCGCGGAGGGAGTAATGGCTACACCTTC.

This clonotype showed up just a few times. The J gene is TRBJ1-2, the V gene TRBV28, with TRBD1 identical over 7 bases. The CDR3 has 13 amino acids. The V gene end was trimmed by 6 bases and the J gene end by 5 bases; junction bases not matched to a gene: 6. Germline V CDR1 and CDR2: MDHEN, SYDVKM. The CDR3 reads CASSTSGGYGYTF. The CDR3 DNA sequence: TGTGCCAGCAGCACATCAGGGGGATATGGCTACACCTTC.

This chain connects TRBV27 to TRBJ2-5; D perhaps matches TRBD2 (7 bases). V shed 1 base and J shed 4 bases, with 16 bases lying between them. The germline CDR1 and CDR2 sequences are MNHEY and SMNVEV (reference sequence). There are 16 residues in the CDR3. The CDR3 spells CASSLWGGPGGETQYF. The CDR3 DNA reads TGTGCCAGCAGTTTATGGGGGGGGCCCGGGGGAGAGACCCAGTACTTC.

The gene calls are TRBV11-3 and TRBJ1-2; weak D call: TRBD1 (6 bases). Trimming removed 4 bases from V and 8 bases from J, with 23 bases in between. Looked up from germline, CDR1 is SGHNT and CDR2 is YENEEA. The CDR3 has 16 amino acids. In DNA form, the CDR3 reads TGTGCCAGCAGCTCCGCTTCCTATCGGAGGGGGGCCGGCTACACCTTC. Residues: CASSSASYRRGAGYTF.

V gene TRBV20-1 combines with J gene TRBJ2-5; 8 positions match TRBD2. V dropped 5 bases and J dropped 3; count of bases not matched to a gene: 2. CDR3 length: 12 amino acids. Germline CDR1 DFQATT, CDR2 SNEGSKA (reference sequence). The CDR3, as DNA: TGCAGTGCTCCGGGGGGGGAAGAGACCCAGTACTTC. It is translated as CSAPGGEETQYF.

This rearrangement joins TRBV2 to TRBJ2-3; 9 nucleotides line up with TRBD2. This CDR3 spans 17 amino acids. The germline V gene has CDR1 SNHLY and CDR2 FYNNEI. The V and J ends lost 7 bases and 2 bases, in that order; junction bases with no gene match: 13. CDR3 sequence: CASNPIGLATNTDTQYF. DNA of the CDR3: TGTGCCAGCAACCCAATTGGACTAGCGACAAACACAGATACGCAGTATTTT.

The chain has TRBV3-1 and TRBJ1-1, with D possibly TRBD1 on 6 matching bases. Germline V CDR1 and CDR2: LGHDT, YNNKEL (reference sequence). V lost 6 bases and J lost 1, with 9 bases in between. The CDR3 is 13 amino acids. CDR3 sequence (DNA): TGTGCCAGCAGAGAACAGGGGAACACTGAAGCTTTCTTT. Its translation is CASREQGNTEAFF.

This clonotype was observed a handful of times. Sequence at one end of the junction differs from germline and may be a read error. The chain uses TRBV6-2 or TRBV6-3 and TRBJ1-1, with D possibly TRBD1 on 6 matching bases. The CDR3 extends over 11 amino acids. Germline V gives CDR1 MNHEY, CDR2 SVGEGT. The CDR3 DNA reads TGTGCCAGCAGTTACGCAGGGGCAGAAGCTTTT. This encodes CASSYAGAEAF.

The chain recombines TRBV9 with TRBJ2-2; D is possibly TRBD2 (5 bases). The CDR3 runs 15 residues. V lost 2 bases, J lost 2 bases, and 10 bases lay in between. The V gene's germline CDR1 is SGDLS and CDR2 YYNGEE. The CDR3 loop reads CASSVTGYNTGELFF. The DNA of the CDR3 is TGTGCCAGCAGCGTTACGGGGTATAACACCGGGGAGCTGTTTTTT. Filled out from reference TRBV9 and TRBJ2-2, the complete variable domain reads DSGVTQTPKHLITATGQRVTLRCSPRSGDLSVYWYQQSLDQGLQFLIQYYNGEERAKGNILERFSAQQFPDLHSELNLSSLELGDSALYFCASSVTGYNTGELFFGEGSRLTVL.

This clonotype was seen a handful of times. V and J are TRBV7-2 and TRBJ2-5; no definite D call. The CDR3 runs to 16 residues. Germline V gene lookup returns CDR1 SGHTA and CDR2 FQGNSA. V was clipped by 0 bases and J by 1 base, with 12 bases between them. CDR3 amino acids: CASSLAPWRLQETQYF. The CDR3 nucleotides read TGTGCCAGCAGCTTAGCGCCATGGCGGCTCCAAGAGACCCAGTACTTC. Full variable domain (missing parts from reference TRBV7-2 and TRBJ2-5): GAGVSQSPSNKVTEKGKDVELRCDPISGHTALYWYRQSLGQGLEFLIYFQGNSAPDKSGLPSDRFSAERTGGSVSTLTIQRTQQEDSAVYLCASSLAPWRLQETQYFGPGTRLLVL.

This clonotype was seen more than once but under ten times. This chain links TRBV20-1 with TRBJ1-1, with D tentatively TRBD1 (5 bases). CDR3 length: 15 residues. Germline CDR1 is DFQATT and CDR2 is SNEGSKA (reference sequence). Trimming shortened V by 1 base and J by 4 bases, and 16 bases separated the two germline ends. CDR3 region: CSARAGGWLGTEAFF. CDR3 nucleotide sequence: TGCAGTGCTAGAGCTGGGGGGTGGTTGGGCACTGAAGCTTTCTTT.

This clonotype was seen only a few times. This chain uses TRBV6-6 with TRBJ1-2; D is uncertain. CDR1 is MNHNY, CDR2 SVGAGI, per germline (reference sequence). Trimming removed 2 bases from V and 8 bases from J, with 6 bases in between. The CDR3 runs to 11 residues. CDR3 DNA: TGTGCCAGCAGTTACAGGGAAGGCTACACCTTC. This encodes CASSYREGYTF.

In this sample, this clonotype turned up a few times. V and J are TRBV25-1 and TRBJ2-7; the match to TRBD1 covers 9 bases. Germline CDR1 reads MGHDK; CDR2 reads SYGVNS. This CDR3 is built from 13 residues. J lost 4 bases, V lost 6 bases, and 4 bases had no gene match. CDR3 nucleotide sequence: TGTGCCAGCAGGGGACAGGGAATGTACGAGCAGTACTTC. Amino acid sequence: CASRGQGMYEQYF.

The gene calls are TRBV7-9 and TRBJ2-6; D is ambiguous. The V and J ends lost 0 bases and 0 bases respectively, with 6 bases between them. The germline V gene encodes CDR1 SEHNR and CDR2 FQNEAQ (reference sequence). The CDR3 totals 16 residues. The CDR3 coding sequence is TGTGCCAGCAGCTTAGCACGGCACTCTGGGGCCAACGTCCTGACTTTC. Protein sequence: CASSLARHSGANVLTF.

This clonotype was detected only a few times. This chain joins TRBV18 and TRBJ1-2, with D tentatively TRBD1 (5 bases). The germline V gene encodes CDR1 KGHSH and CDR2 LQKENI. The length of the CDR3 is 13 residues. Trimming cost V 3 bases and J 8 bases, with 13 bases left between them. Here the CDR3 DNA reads TGTGCCAGCTCACCGGCAGGGCTGGAGGGCTACACCTTC. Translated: CASSPAGLEGYTF.

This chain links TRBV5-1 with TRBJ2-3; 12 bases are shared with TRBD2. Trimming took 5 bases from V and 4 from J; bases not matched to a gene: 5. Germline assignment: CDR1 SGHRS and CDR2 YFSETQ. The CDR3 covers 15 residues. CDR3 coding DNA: TGCGCCAGCAGAGCGGGGACTAGCGGGTCAGATACGCAGTATTTT. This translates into CASRAGTSGSDTQYF.

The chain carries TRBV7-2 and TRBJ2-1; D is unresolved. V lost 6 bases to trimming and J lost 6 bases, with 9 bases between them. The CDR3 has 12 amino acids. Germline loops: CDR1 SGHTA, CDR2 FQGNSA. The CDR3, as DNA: TGTGCCAGCAGATCCCTCGGCAATGAGCAGTTCTTC. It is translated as CASRSLGNEQFF.